The clone carrying this T cell receptor beta chain was seen just once. Its antigen is unknown. There are 14 residues in the CDR3. Between the trimmed V and J ends, which lost 3 bases and 6 bases, there was a span of 12 bases. CDR1 and CDR2 from the germline V gene are SEHNR and FQNEAQ (reference sequence). The source of the sample is a study of T-cell memory formation after mild COVID-19. 5'RACE primed from the constant segment yielded TCR alpha and TCR beta cDNA libraries bearing sample barcodes and UMIs. TCRdb analysed the 5' RACE reads with MiXCR anew, one entry per CDR3 protein. Of fewer than 350,000 distinct CDR3 sequences listed, 15% were seen once; the top ten hold more than 20%. Study conclusions and caveats: For contracting clones, CD4+ ones sat mainly in CM and EM, CD8+ in EMRA.

The genes are TRBV7-9 and TRBJ1-5; the D gene is possibly TRBD1 (6 bases). This receptor was identified in a man younger than 35 who had mild COVID-19 (a few samples of this study predate the infection). Cell type and time point are not known. Sequencing was performed on PBMCs or a T cell subset sorted from them (not recorded which). CDR3 region: CASSFGQDSQPQHF. The CDR3 DNA sequence: TGTGCCAGCAGCTTTGGGCAGGACAGTCAGCCCCAGCATTTT.